This T cell receptor (beta chain) was observed in a study of blood T cells in healthy people across ages. Whole-study findings and limits: Long-lived and aged donors differed, with more naive CD4+ cells and higher diversity in the long-lived.

This clonotype turned up a few times. Its antigen is unidentified. Then a second PCR, running about 6 to 12 cycles, was carried out with a sample-barcoded 5' primer and a J-beta primer mix. MiXCR, applied by TCRdb to the 5' RACE reads, yields one record per CDR3 protein. The table has around 1,500,000 distinct CDR3 sequences, roughly 27% seen once. Input material: blood. The receptor was derived from a woman aged 25 to 45 in good health.

As DNA, the CDR3 is TGTGCCAGCAGCTACGGCGGAATGTACGAGCAGTACTTC. Its translation: CASSYGGMYEQYF. V gene TRBV7-2 combines with J gene TRBJ2-7; no clear D gene. This CDR3 region has 13 residues. The germline V and J ends were trimmed by 4 bases and 4 bases, with 11 bases remaining between them. Germline-derived CDR1 and CDR2 are SGHTA and FQGNSA.